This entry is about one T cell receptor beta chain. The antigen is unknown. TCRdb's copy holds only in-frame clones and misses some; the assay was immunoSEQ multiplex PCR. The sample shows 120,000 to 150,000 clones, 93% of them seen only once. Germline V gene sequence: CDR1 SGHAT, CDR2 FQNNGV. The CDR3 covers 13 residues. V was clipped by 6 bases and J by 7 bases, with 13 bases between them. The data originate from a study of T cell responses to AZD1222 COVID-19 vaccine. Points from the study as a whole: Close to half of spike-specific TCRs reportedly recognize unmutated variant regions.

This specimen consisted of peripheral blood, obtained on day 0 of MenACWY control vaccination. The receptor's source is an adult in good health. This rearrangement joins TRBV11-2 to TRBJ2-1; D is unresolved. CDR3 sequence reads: CASSPPERNEQFF. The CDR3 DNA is TGTGCCAGCAGTCCCCCCGAGAGGAATGAGCAGTTCTTC.